This T cell receptor (beta chain) was profiled in a study of response to subunit inactivated influenza vaccine. Study findings and constraints: Each seasonal flu vaccination may recruit only limited new T cells, authors suggested.

This CDR3 is built from 14 residues. V lost 7 bases and J 5 bases, leaving 18 bases between the germline ends. Germline V gene lookup returns CDR1 MNHEY and CDR2 SVGEGT. To note about this clonotype: Its antigen is not identified.

One entry per CDR3 protein results from TCRdb running MiXCR on the RT-PCR reads. This sample has around 470,000 distinct CDR3 sequences, with under 8.5% found just once. The TCR was taken from a man aged 45-69 years who received an inactivated influenza vaccine. This chain uses TRBV6-2 or TRBV6-3 with TRBJ2-7; perhaps TRBD1 as D (6 bases). Sequenced here: PBMCs from blood, sampled less than 30 months after vaccination. Here the CDR3 DNA reads TGTGCCAGCACCTCCGGACAGTTTCCCCACGAGCAGTACTTC. This gives the protein CASTSGQFPHEQYF.